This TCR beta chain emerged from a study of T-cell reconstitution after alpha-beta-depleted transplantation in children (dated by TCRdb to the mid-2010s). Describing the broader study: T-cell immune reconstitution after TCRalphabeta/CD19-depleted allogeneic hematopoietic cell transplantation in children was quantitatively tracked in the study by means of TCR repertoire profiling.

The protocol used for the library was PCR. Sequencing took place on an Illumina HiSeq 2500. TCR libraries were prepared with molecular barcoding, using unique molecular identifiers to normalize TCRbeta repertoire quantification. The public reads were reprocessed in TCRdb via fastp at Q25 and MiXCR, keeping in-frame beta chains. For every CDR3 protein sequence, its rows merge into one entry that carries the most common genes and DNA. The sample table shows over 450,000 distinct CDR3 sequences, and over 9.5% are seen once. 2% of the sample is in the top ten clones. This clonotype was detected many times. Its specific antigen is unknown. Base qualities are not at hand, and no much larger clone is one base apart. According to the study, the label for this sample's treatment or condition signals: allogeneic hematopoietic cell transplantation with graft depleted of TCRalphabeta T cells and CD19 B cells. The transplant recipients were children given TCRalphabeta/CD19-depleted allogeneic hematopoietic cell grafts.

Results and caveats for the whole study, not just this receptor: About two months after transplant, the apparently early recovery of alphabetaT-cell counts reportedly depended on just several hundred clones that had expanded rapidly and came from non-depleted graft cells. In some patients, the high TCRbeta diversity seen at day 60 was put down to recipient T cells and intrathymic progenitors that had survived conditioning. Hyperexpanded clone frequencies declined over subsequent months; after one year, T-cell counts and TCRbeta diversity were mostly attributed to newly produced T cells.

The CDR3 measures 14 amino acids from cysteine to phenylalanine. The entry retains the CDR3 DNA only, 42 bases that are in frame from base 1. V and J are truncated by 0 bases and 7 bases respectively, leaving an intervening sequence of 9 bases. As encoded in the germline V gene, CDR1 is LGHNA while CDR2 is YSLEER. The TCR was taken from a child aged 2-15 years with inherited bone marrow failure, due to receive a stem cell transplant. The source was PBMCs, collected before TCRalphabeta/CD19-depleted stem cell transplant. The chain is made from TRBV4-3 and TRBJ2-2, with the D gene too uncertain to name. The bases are TGCGCCAGCAGCCAAGATTGGGGAAACGGGGAGCTGTTTTTT. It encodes CASSQDWGNGELFF.